This TCR beta chain was captured by sequencing in a study of control samples from healthy donors and cancer patients. Germline V gene lookup returns CDR1 MDHEN and CDR2 SYDVKM. CDR3 length: 17 residues. The V and J ends lost 2 bases and 4 bases, in that order; junction bases with no gene match: 11. Assay used: immunoSEQ multiplex PCR; TCRdb lists only in-frame clones, some missing. The table records roughly 130,000 clones, about 88% of them present only once. Material for sequencing was blood. V gene TRBV28 combines with J gene TRBJ1-5, with 7 nucleotides matching TRBD1. This clonotype was sampled from a man aged 50 to 59 in good health. The CDR3 region has the DNA TGTGCCAGCAGTTTAGGGGCGAGGGCAGGGGGAAATCAGCCCCAGCATTTT. Its protein is CASSLGARAGGNQPQHF.